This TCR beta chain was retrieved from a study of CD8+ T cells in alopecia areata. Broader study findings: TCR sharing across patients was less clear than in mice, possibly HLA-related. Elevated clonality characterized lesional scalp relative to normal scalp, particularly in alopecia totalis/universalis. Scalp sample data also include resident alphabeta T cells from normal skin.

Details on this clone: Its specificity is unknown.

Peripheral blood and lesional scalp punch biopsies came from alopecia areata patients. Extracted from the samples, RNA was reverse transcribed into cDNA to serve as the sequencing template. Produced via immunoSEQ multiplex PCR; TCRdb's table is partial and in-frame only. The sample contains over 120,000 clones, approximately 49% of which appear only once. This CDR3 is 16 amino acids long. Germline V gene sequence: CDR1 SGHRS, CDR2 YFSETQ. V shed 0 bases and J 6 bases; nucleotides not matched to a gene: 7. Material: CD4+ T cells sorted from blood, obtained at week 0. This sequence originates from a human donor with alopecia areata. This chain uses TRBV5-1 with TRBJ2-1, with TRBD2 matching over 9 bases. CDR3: CASSLEGSGSRNEQFF. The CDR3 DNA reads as TGCGCCAGCAGCTTGGAAGGTAGCGGGAGCCGCAATGAGCAGTTCTTC.